Shown below are 31 T cell receptor beta chains from a single sample sequenced in a study of PD-1 blockade in classical Hodgkin lymphoma. The data were produced by immunoSEQ multiplex PCR, yet TCRdb's version contains in-frame clones alone and is incomplete. The sample shows roughly 42,000 clones, over 55% of them seen only once. Patients all relapsed after autologous stem cell transplantation, and there was variation in brentuximab vedotin exposure. The source material was peripheral blood mononuclear cells (PBMCs), sampled at baseline. These receptors originate from a human donor with classical Hodgkin lymphoma.

J is TRBJ2-7 and V is TRBV7-8; TRBD1 matches 7 bases. Losses at the gene ends were 5 bases for V and 4 bases for J; bases not matched to a gene: 2. The CDR3 has 12 residues. Germline assignment: CDR1 SGHVS and CDR2 FQNEAQ. In DNA, the CDR3 is TGTGCCAGCAGCACCAGGGGGTACGAGCAGTACTTC. It yields the protein CASSTRGYEQYF.

The chain is built from TRBV20-1 and TRBJ1-2; 7 nucleotides align to TRBD1. CDR1 is DFQATT, CDR2 SNEGSKA, per germline (reference sequence). The CDR3 covers 11 residues. Trimming took 3 bases from V and 6 from J; bases not matched to a gene: 1. This CDR3 reads CSARTGNGYTF. CDR3 sequence (DNA): TGCAGTGCTAGGACAGGGAATGGCTACACCTTC.

This clone was detected only a few times. V gene TRBV6-1 combines with J gene TRBJ1-5, with D maybe TRBD1 (5 bases). The CDR3 spans 15 residues. The germline V gene encodes CDR1 MNHNS and CDR2 SASEGT. The V and J ends lost 7 bases and 4 bases respectively, with 17 bases between them. The CDR3 here is CASTGPTGENQPQHF. CDR3 in DNA: TGTGCCAGCACCGGACCCACAGGTGAGAATCAGCCCCAGCATTTT.

The chain combines TRBV27 with TRBJ1-5; D might be TRBD1 (6 bases). The germline gives CDR1 MNHEY, CDR2 SMNVEV (reference sequence). CDR3 length: 16 residues. Trimming cost V 1 base and J 0 bases, with 10 bases left between them. CDR3 sequence: CASSLFGGLSNQPQHF. The CDR3 coding sequence is TGTGCCAGCAGTTTATTCGGGGGGCTTAGCAATCAGCCCCAGCATTTT.

The chain uses TRBV19 and TRBJ2-3, with TRBD2 as a possible D gene (5 bases). Trimming left V 7 bases short and J 0 bases short, with 14 bases between. The CDR3 covers 15 residues. CDR1 is LNHDA, CDR2 SQIVND, per germline (reference sequence). The CDR3 DNA follows: TGTGCCAGTACCTCAAGAGCGGTGAGCACAGATACGCAGTATTTT. It encodes CASTSRAVSTDTQYF.

This clone was counted a few times. The chain uses TRBV4-2 and TRBJ1-1; the D is unclear. The germline gives CDR1 LGHNA, CDR2 YNFKEQ. The CDR3 length is 16 residues. V lost 1 base and J lost 4, with 16 bases in between. This CDR3 reads CASSQGSRTFGTEAFF. CDR3 coding DNA: TGTGCCAGCAGCCAAGGTTCCAGGACGTTTGGCACTGAAGCTTTCTTT.

CDR3 bases: TGTGCCAGCAGCTTGGTCGGGAATTTCTACGAGCAGTACTTC. Its protein is CASSLVGNFYEQYF. The chain carries TRBV5-6 and TRBJ2-7, with D perhaps matching TRBD2 (5 bases). The CDR3 is 14 amino acids. V lost 0 bases and J 3 bases, leaving 10 bases between the germline ends. Germline V lookup: CDR1 SGHDT, CDR2 YYEEEE.

In this sample, this clone turned up a few times. The genes are TRBV5-1 and TRBJ1-1; no firm D call. The ends were cut back, 3 bases at V and 0 bases at J, with 6 bases in the middle. Germline values: CDR1 SGHRS, CDR2 YFSETQ. The CDR3 extends over 13 amino acids. The CDR3 nucleotides are TGCGCCAGCAGCTCGCTTTTGAACACTGAAGCTTTCTTT. The encoded protein is CASSSLLNTEAFF. Using reference TRBV5-1 and TRBJ1-1 for the parts outside the CDR3, the full variable domain is KAGVTQTPRYLIKTRGQQVTLSCSPISGHRSVSWYQQTPGQGLQFLFEYFSETQRNKGNFPGRFSGRQFSNSRSEMNVSTLELGDSALYLCASSSLLNTEAFFGQGTRLTVV.

This chain uses TRBV29-1 with TRBJ1-1; D gene ambiguous. From germline, CDR1 is SQVTM and CDR2 ANQGSEA. This CDR3 is built from 11 residues. Trimming shortened V by 6 bases and J by 1 base, and 6 bases separated the two germline ends. CDR3 protein: CSVLTNTEAFF. The CDR3 DNA sequence: TGCAGCGTGCTGACGAACACTGAAGCTTTCTTT.

This clone has just a few counts. The chain is built from TRBV27 and TRBJ2-1; 11 bases are a match to TRBD2. After removal of 3 bases from V and 7 bases from J, the junction contained 5 bases not matched to a gene. Germline assignment: CDR1 MNHEY and CDR2 SMNVEV (reference sequence). This CDR3 comprises 15 residues. Here the CDR3 reads CASSFLVAGGNEQFF. The CDR3 DNA reads as TGTGCCAGCAGTTTCCTAGTAGCGGGAGGGAATGAGCAGTTCTTC.

The V gene is TRBV15, the J gene TRBJ2-1; D is uncertain. The V end was cut by 0 bases, the J end by 6 bases, with 9 bases between. Germline V lookup: CDR1 LNHNV, CDR2 YYDKDF (reference sequence). The CDR3 is 14 amino acids. CDR3: CATSRDILGNEQFF. The CDR3 nucleotides are TGTGCCACCAGCAGAGATATTTTGGGCAATGAGCAGTTCTTC.

The V gene is TRBV19, the J gene TRBJ1-2; perhaps TRBD1 as D (5 bases). Germline V gene sequence: CDR1 LNHDA, CDR2 SQIVND (reference sequence). The CDR3 runs 13 residues. V dropped 1 base and J dropped 6 bases, with 9 bases sitting between them. CDR3 nucleotide sequence: TGTGCCAGTAGTATAGGGGGGTTGAATGGCTACACCTTC. This gives the protein CASSIGGLNGYTF.

The chain couples TRBV11-2 to TRBJ2-3; TRBD1 is a possible D gene (7 bases). The germline V gene encodes CDR1 SGHAT and CDR2 FQNNGV. The CDR3 sequence is 15 residues long. Trimming took 2 bases from V and 1 from J, leaving 10 bases between them. This chain's CDR3 is CASSLSGGRTDTQYF. For the CDR3, the DNA is TGTGCCAGCAGCTTATCAGGGGGGCGCACAGATACGCAGTATTTT.

This clone has a handful of counts. The gene calls are TRBV6-1 and TRBJ2-3; 9 positions match TRBD1. With 6 bases clipped from V and 6 bases from J, the junction kept 10 bases outside the gene matches. The CDR3 loop spans 15 amino acids. Per germline, CDR1 MNHNS and CDR2 SASEGT. In DNA form, the CDR3 reads TGTGCCAGCAGGCTCAAACAGGGGGCGTCGGATACGCAGTATTTT. Translated: CASRLKQGASDTQYF.

The V gene is TRBV7-3, the J gene TRBJ2-2; possibly TRBD1 or TRBD2 for D (6 bases each). The CDR3 is 16 residues long. V lost 6 bases and J lost 1, with 15 bases in between. Germline V gene sequence: CDR1 SGHTA, CDR2 FQGTGA. CDR3 in DNA: TGTGCCAGCAGTTCCCAGGCGGGACAGAACACCGGGGAGCTGTTTTTT. Its translation is CASSSQAGQNTGELFF.

The rearrangement joins TRBV19 to TRBJ1-5; D is perhaps TRBD1 (5 bases). Looked up from germline, CDR1 is LNHDA and CDR2 is SQIVND (reference sequence). Trimming stripped 1 base from V and 1 base from J, with 8 bases between. The CDR3 runs 15 residues. CDR3 in amino acids: CASSIVGLSNQPQHF. DNA for the CDR3: TGTGCCAGTAGTATAGTGGGGCTGAGCAATCAGCCCCAGCATTTT.

This chain links TRBV18 with TRBJ2-2; D tentatively reads TRBD1 or TRBD2 (7 bases each). The CDR3 is 17 residues long. From germline, CDR1 is KGHSH and CDR2 LQKENI. Trimming left V 0 bases short and J 5 bases short, with 16 bases between. CDR3 sequence: CASSPPATGGQTGELFF. In DNA form, the CDR3 reads TGTGCCAGCTCACCACCGGCGACGGGGGGACAGACCGGGGAGCTGTTTTTT.

The V gene is TRBV7-2, the J gene TRBJ2-3; 7 bases line up with TRBD2. CDR3 length: 15 residues. Germline V gene sequence: CDR1 SGHTA, CDR2 FQGNSA. Trimming cost V 5 bases and J 0 bases; bases outside gene matches: 5. CDR3 nucleotides: TGTGCCAGCAGCAAGCGGGGAGGTAGCACAGATACGCAGTATTTT. Its protein product is CASSKRGGSTDTQYF.

This clone is classed as medium-sized. This chain connects TRBV4-1 to TRBJ1-5; D is unclear. The CDR3 has 15 residues. The germline CDR1 and CDR2 sequences are MGHRA and YSYEKL. Trimming took off 1 base at V and 3 bases at J, with 10 bases between the two ends. CDR3 protein: CASSQVLDSNQPQHF. CDR3 coding DNA: TGCGCCAGCAGCCAAGTTCTGGATTCCAATCAGCCCCAGCATTTT.

The chain links TRBV28 to TRBJ1-1, with D hard to call. The CDR3 has 14 residues. Trimming removed 3 bases from V and 4 bases from J, with 12 bases in between. The germline V gene has CDR1 MDHEN and CDR2 SYDVKM. The CDR3 loop reads CASSFEGLGTEAFF. The CDR3 DNA follows: TGTGCCAGCAGTTTTGAGGGATTAGGCACTGAAGCTTTCTTT. Together with reference TRBV28 and TRBJ1-1, the CDR3 gives the full variable domain: DVKVTQSSRYLVKRTGEKVFLECVQDMDHENMFWYRQDPGLGLRLIYFSYDVKMKEKGDIPEGYSVSREKKERFSLILESASTNQTSMYLCASSFEGLGTEAFFGQGTRLTVV.

The table lists this clone with a few counts. This chain links TRBV10-3 with TRBJ1-5; weak D call: TRBD1 (6 bases). Looked up from germline, CDR1 is ENHRY and CDR2 is SYGVKD. Trimming removed 10 bases at V and 8 bases at J, with 21 bases between. The CDR3 is 14 residues long. CDR3 DNA sequence: TGTGCCACCGTAGGACAGCGGGACGCTGAGCCCCAGCATTTT. This sequence encodes CATVGQRDAEPQHF.

V gene TRBV5-8 combines with J gene TRBJ2-6; D is undetermined. CDR1 is SGHTS and CDR2 is YDEGEE in the germline V gene. Deletions cut 4 bases from V and 1 base from J, with 9 bases between. The CDR3 length is 15 residues. This chain's CDR3 is CASSRGSSGANVLTF. The CDR3 DNA sequence: TGTGCCAGCAGCCGAGGAAGTTCTGGGGCCAACGTCCTGACTTTC.

The V call is TRBV27, the J call TRBJ1-6; no definite D call. The germline V gene has CDR1 MNHEY and CDR2 SMNVEV (reference sequence). V lost 7 bases to trimming and J lost 7 bases, with 8 bases between them. The CDR3 has 12 amino acids. CDR3 amino acids: CASTGSNSPLHF. CDR3 nucleotides: TGTGCCAGCACCGGATCGAATTCACCCCTCCACTTT.

This clone was counted once. V is TRBV7-9 and J is TRBJ1-2; TRBD1 matches at 9 bases. The CDR3 runs to 17 residues. Trimming took 4 bases from V and 5 from J; bases not matched to a gene: 14. Germline CDR1 reads SEHNR; CDR2 reads FQNEAQ (reference sequence). This CDR3 is CASSYAGGETGGYGYTF. CDR3 DNA sequence: TGTGCCAGCAGCTACGCCGGAGGGGAGACAGGGGGATATGGCTACACCTTC.

V usage is TRBV7-3 and J usage is TRBJ2-2; D is perhaps TRBD2 (6 bases). Germline V lookup: CDR1 SGHTA, CDR2 FQGTGA. Trimming left V 2 bases short and J 7 bases short, with 11 bases between. The CDR3 runs to 14 residues. The CDR3 reads CASSLPGVGGELFF. DNA of the CDR3: TGTGCCAGCAGCTTACCGGGGGTCGGCGGGGAGCTGTTTTTT. Full variable domain (rest looked up from reference TRBV7-3 and TRBJ2-2): GAGVSQTPSNKVTEKGKYVELRCDPISGHTALYWYRQSLGQGPEFLIYFQGTGAADDSGLPNDRFFAVRPEGSVSTLKIQRTERGDSAVYLCASSLPGVGGELFFGEGSRLTVL.

This chain links TRBV2 with TRBJ1-5; 7 bases match TRBD1. Looked up from germline, CDR1 is SNHLY and CDR2 is FYNNEI. The CDR3 is made up of 14 amino acids. With 7 bases clipped from V and 4 bases from J, the junction kept 7 bases outside the gene matches. The CDR3 nucleotides read TGTGCCAGCACCCCGGGACAGACAAATCAGCCCCAGCATTTT. It is translated as CASTPGQTNQPQHF.

This chain links TRBV4-3 with TRBJ2-7; a weak D match, TRBD1 (5 bases). V was trimmed by 0 bases and J by 0 bases, leaving 15 bases between them. CDR3 length: 17 amino acids. Germline CDR1 reads LGHNA; CDR2 reads YSLEER. This CDR3 is CASSQDSKGWSSYEQYF. In DNA form, the CDR3 reads TGCGCCAGCAGCCAAGATAGCAAGGGGTGGAGCTCCTACGAGCAGTACTTC.

The chain has TRBV15 and TRBJ1-1, with D unclear. Per germline, CDR1 LNHNV and CDR2 YYDKDF (reference sequence). Trimming removed 0 bases at V and 5 bases at J, with 13 bases between. There are 15 residues in the CDR3. The CDR3 protein is CATSRDRGGLTEAFF. DNA for the CDR3: TGTGCCACCAGCAGAGATCGGGGAGGGCTTACTGAAGCTTTCTTT.

The gene calls are TRBV19 and TRBJ2-2; D not resolved. The CDR3 is 14 amino acids. V lost 3 bases to trimming and J lost 1 base, with 6 bases between them. The germline CDR1 and CDR2 sequences are LNHDA and SQIVND (reference sequence). The CDR3 sequence: CASSMSGNTGELFF. The CDR3 coding sequence is TGTGCCAGTAGTATGTCAGGGAACACCGGGGAGCTGTTTTTT.

Details on this clone: The same CDR3 arises from other DNA sequences in this sample as well. The chain carries TRBV6-1 and TRBJ1-4; no definite D call. Trimming pared 3 bases from V and 7 bases from J, leaving 15 bases between. Germline V CDR1 and CDR2: MNHNS, SASEGT. This CDR3 is built from 15 residues. The DNA of the CDR3 is TGTGCCAGCAGTGAGGCCCCTCTCGATAGTGAAAAACTGTTTTTT. Translated, it gives CASSEAPLDSEKLFF.

The chain employs TRBV5-6 and TRBJ2-3; 9 bases agree with TRBD1. Germline trimming cut 2 bases from V and 6 bases from J; bases unmatched to any gene: 1. Per the germline V gene, CDR1 is SGHDT and CDR2 is YYEEEE. The CDR3 loop spans 13 amino acids. The CDR3 protein is CASSFDRGDTQYF. As DNA, the CDR3 is TGTGCCAGCAGCTTTGACAGGGGGGATACGCAGTATTTT.